Here is one T cell receptor beta chain with its context. Its antigen is unidentified. This record belongs to a study of post-analysis software for immune sequencing data. Findings and limits, study-wide: Multiple sclerosis patients showed significantly lower normalized Chao1 diversity than controls did.

Researchers reported that TCR beta cDNA libraries carried unique molecular identifiers. TCRdb redid the calling of the PCR reads with MiXCR, one entry per CDR3 protein. The table lists 800,000 to 950,000 distinct CDR3 sequences, roughly half of them singletons. Sequenced sample: blood. The clonotype was recovered from a girl under 18 with multiple sclerosis.

The CDR3 coding sequence is TGCGCCAGCAGCTTGGAAGGGACAGGGGACAACGAGCAGTACTTC. Amino acids: CASSLEGTGDNEQYF. V and J are TRBV5-1 and TRBJ2-7; TRBD1 matches at 10 bases. V gave up 0 bases and J gave up 5 bases; unmatched junction bases: 5. In germline, CDR1 is SGHRS, CDR2 YFSETQ. This CDR3 spans 15 amino acids.